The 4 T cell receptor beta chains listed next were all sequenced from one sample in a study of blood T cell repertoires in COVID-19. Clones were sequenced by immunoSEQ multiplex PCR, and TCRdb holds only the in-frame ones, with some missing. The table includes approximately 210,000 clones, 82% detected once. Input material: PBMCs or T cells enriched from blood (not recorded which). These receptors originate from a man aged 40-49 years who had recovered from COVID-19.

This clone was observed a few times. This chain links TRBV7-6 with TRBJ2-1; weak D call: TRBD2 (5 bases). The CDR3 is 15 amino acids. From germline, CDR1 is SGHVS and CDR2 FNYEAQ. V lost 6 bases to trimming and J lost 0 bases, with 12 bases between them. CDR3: CASSRSVSSYNEQFF. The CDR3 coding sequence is TGTGCCAGCAGTCGTAGCGTAAGCTCCTACAATGAGCAGTTCTTC.

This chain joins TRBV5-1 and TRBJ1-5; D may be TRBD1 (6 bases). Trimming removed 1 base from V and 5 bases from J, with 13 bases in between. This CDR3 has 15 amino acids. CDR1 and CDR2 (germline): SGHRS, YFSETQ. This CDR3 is CASSLLGGRDQPQHF. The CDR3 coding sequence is TGCGCCAGCAGCTTGTTGGGGGGGCGGGATCAGCCCCAGCATTTT.

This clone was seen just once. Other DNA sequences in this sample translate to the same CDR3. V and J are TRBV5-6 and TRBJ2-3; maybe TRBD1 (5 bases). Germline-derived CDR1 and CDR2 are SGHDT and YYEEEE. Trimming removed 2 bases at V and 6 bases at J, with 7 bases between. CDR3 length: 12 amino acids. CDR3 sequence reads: CASSLGADTQYF. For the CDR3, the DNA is TGTGCCAGCAGCTTAGGGGCGGATACGCAGTATTTT.

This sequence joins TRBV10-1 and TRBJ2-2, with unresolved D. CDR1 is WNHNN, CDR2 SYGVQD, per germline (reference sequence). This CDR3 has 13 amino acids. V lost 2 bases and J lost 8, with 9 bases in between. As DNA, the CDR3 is TGCGCCAGCAGTGAGACTGATCCGGGGGAGCTGTTTTTT. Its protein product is CASSETDPGELFF.